Below are 12 T cell receptor beta chains sequenced from a single sample in a study of T cell responses to AZD1222 COVID-19 vaccine (dated by TCRdb to about 2021). Library preparation used the immunoSEQ multiplex PCR assay. Not all clones reach the TCRdb copy of this immuneACCESS table, which keeps in-frame sequences only. Checked studies attribute under half of the gap to unresolved V genes and leave the rest unexplained. The sample has 140,000 or so clones on record, nearly 90% of them singletons. 5% to 6.5% of the sample goes to the ten largest clones. The meaning of the sample's time point label: about 28 days (+/-7) after the second vaccine dose. The treatment or condition label for this specimen denotes: meningococcal conjugate vaccine given as trial control. The sample here was peripheral blood, taken 28 days after the second dose of the MenACWY control vaccine. Every receptor here comes from an adult who received the MenACWY meningococcal vaccine as a control.

This clone appeared a few times. V usage is TRBV7-2 and J usage is TRBJ1-4; D may be TRBD1 (5 bases). The CDR3 is 13 amino acids. The germline V and J ends were trimmed by 1 base and 11 bases, with 11 bases remaining between them. Germline V CDR1 and CDR2: SGHTA, FQGNSA. The CDR3 sequence: CASSLGWGEKLFF. The CDR3, as DNA: TGTGCCAGCAGCTTAGGCTGGGGGGAGAAACTGTTTTTT.

V gene TRBV9 combines with J gene TRBJ2-3; D gene unclear. V gave up 0 bases and J gave up 2 bases, with 7 bases separating them. CDR3 length equals 14 residues. CDR1 and CDR2 from the germline V gene are SGDLS and YYNGEE. The CDR3 sequence is CASSVAPYTDTQYF. Written as DNA, the CDR3 is TGTGCCAGCAGCGTAGCCCCGTACACAGATACGCAGTATTTT.

The chain carries TRBV7-3 and TRBJ2-1; 9 bases match TRBD1. Germline values: CDR1 SGHTA, CDR2 FQGTGA. The CDR3 runs to 15 residues. V shed 5 bases and J 9 bases; nucleotides not matched to a gene: 11. CDR3 sequence: CASSRVGDRDGEQFF. The CDR3 coding sequence is TGTGCCAGCAGCCGGGTAGGGGACAGGGATGGTGAGCAGTTCTTC.

The chain is built from TRBV7-2 and TRBJ1-3; D is uncertain. Germline V gene data show CDR1 as SGHTA and CDR2 as FQGNSA. V dropped 2 bases and J dropped 0 bases, with 11 bases sitting between them. This CDR3 spans 16 amino acids. CDR3 region: CASSLRTVNSGNTIYF. The DNA for the CDR3 is TGTGCCAGCAGCTTACGGACCGTGAACTCTGGAAACACCATATATTTT. Full variable domain (remainder filled in from reference TRBV7-2 and TRBJ1-3): GAGVSQSPSNKVTEKGKDVELRCDPISGHTALYWYRQSLGQGLEFLIYFQGNSAPDKSGLPSDRFSAERTGGSVSTLTIQRTQQEDSAVYLCASSLRTVNSGNTIYFGEGSWLTVV.

The J gene is TRBJ1-6, the V gene TRBV7-2, with 9 nucleotides matching TRBD1. V dropped 5 bases and J dropped 7; count of bases not matched to a gene: 3. The CDR3 loop spans 14 amino acids. Germline CDR1 reads SGHTA; CDR2 reads FQGNSA. The CDR3, as DNA: TGTGCCAGCAGCAACGGACAGGGGAATTCACCCCTCCACTTT. Protein sequence: CASSNGQGNSPLHF.

The J gene is TRBJ2-2, the V gene TRBV19; 11 bases line up with TRBD1. The CDR3 contains 16 residues. Germline V CDR1 and CDR2: LNHDA, SQIVND (reference sequence). J gave up 5 bases and V 5 bases, and 7 bases lay outside the gene matches. The CDR3 here is CASSSPGTGGTGELFF. CDR3 nucleotides: TGTGCCAGTAGTTCCCCCGGGACAGGGGGAACCGGGGAGCTGTTTTTT.

The chain uses TRBV28 and TRBJ1-3; tentative D call: TRBD1 (5 bases). The CDR3 runs to 15 residues. V lost 3 bases to trimming and J lost 0 bases, with 9 bases between them. Germline values: CDR1 MDHEN, CDR2 SYDVKM. The CDR3, as DNA: TGTGCCAGCAGTTTTATTGGGACCTCTGGAAACACCATATATTTT. This encodes CASSFIGTSGNTIYF.

The CDR3 DNA reads TGCGCCAGCAGACGGGCGAACACTGAAGCTTTCTTT. Protein product: CASRRANTEAFF. This rearrangement joins TRBV5-1 to TRBJ1-1; no clear D. Germline lookup yields CDR1 SGHRS and CDR2 YFSETQ. Trimming removed 5 bases at V and 1 base at J, with 6 bases between. CDR3 length: 12 amino acids.

This clone is a singleton in its sample. The chain couples TRBV10-3 to TRBJ1-4; 9 bases map to TRBD1. Germline-derived CDR1 and CDR2 are ENHRY and SYGVKD. The CDR3 spans 17 residues. V shed 0 bases, J shed 5 bases, and the junction held 7 bases outside the gene matches. CDR3 bases: TGTGCCATCAGTGAGTCGGAACCGGGACAGGGCAATGAAAAACTGTTTTTT. Amino acid sequence: CAISESEPGQGNEKLFF.

The V gene is TRBV2, the J gene TRBJ1-4, with 8 bases matching TRBD1. J lost 8 bases, V lost 9 bases, and 11 bases had no gene match. The CDR3 contains 14 residues. Per the germline V gene, CDR1 is SNHLY and CDR2 is FYNNEI. CDR3 in DNA: TGTGCCAGTCCCTCCGGGACAGGAGGGGAAAAACTGTTTTTT. It yields the protein CASPSGTGGEKLFF.

The chain links TRBV3-1 (or the pseudogene TRBV3-2) to TRBJ2-1; 12 positions agree with TRBD2. Germline V CDR1 and CDR2: LGHDT, YNNKEL (reference sequence). Trimming cost V 2 bases and J 11 bases; bases outside gene matches: 7. This CDR3 spans 15 amino acids. The CDR3 DNA is TGTGCCAGCAGCCAACTAGCGGGAGGGCCGTCTCAGCAGTTCTTC. Protein: CASSQLAGGPSQQFF.

The rearrangement links TRBV19 to TRBJ1-2; tentative D call: TRBD1 (5 bases). V was clipped by 5 bases and J by 6 bases, with 16 bases between them. Germline loops: CDR1 LNHDA, CDR2 SQIVND (reference sequence). The CDR3 sequence is 14 residues long. The CDR3 bases are TGTGCCAGTAGTGCCACAGGAGGGCCTGATGGCTACACCTTC. As protein: CASSATGGPDGYTF.